One sample yielded the 23 T cell receptor beta chains listed below, sequenced in a study of technical replicates of blood from several donors. Using immunoSEQ multiplex PCR, the repertoire was profiled, and TCRdb retains in-frame clones only, with some absent. Of some 68,000 clones detected, 80% to 95% appear once; the ten largest clones hold roughly 0.4%. Sequencing input: T cells isolated from PBMCs. All receptors come from a human donor in good health.

This chain links TRBV18 with TRBJ1-3; 7 bases agree with TRBD1. From germline, CDR1 is KGHSH and CDR2 LQKENI. V was pared by 3 bases and J by 4 bases, with 6 bases of the junction left unmatched. The CDR3 contains 15 residues. CDR3 protein: CASSPLQGSGNTIYF. The CDR3 DNA reads TGTGCCAGCTCACCTTTACAGGGGAGCGGAAACACCATATATTTT.

The rearrangement joins TRBV18 to TRBJ1-2; no firm D call. In germline, CDR1 is KGHSH, CDR2 LQKENI. Trimming left V 1 base short and J 4 bases short, with 10 bases between. CDR3 length: 14 residues. CDR3 coding DNA: TGTGCCAGCTCACCACGTGAGCCCCTCTATGGCTACACCTTC. It encodes CASSPREPLYGYTF.

The gene calls are TRBV9 and TRBJ2-7, with a possible D match to TRBD2 (7 bases). Germline-derived CDR1 and CDR2 are SGDLS and YYNGEE. The CDR3 totals 16 residues. V was pared by 4 bases and J by 4 bases, with 21 bases between. In nucleotides, the CDR3 is TGTGCCAGCAGCAGGTCTTCGGGGGGCGCTTTTTACGAGCAGTACTTC. Residues: CASSRSSGGAFYEQYF.

The chain is built from TRBV19 and TRBJ2-7; no clear D gene. CDR3 length: 14 residues. V was clipped by 4 bases and J by 0 bases, with 10 bases between them. CDR1 LNHDA and CDR2 SQIVND come from the germline V gene (reference sequence). The CDR3, as DNA: TGTGCCAGTAGTACCCTACCGGGCTCCTACGAGCAGTACTTC. Its protein product is CASSTLPGSYEQYF.

The gene calls are TRBV9 and TRBJ1-1, with D possibly TRBD1 on 6 matching bases. Trimming pared 0 bases from V and 4 bases from J, leaving 10 bases between. The CDR3 has 14 residues. CDR1 and CDR2 from the germline V gene are SGDLS and YYNGEE. The CDR3 region has the DNA TGTGCCAGCAGCGTAGCCAGAGGGGGCACTGAAGCTTTCTTT. Its translation: CASSVARGGTEAFF.

The CDR3: CAISDSGTREQFF. Written as DNA, the CDR3 is TGTGCCATCAGTGATTCCGGGACACGGGAGCAGTTCTTC. The chain uses TRBV10-3 and TRBJ2-1, with a weak D call TRBD1 (6 bases). Trimming stripped 3 bases from V and 10 bases from J, with 13 bases between. The V gene's germline CDR1 is ENHRY and CDR2 SYGVKD. The CDR3 is 13 amino acids.

This clone was counted once. This chain connects TRBV5-1 to TRBJ1-3; D remains ambiguous. The V end was cut by 0 bases, the J end by 0 bases, with 7 bases between. This CDR3 region has 15 residues. In germline, CDR1 is SGHRS, CDR2 YFSETQ. The CDR3 here is CASSLAASSGNTIYF. As DNA, the CDR3 is TGCGCCAGCAGCTTGGCCGCGAGCTCTGGAAACACCATATATTTT. The variable domain in full, with the rest retrieved from reference TRBV5-1 and TRBJ1-3, is KAGVTQTPRYLIKTRGQQVTLSCSPISGHRSVSWYQQTPGQGLQFLFEYFSETQRNKGNFPGRFSGRQFSNSRSEMNVSTLELGDSALYLCASSLAASSGNTIYFGEGSWLTVV.

The chain combines TRBV2 with TRBJ2-3, with no clear D. In germline, CDR1 is SNHLY, CDR2 FYNNEI. The V end was cut by 5 bases, the J end by 3 bases, with 12 bases between. The CDR3 has 14 residues. The CDR3 region has the DNA TGTGCCAGCAGTCCCTTACGCGATACAGATACGCAGTATTTT. As protein: CASSPLRDTDTQYF.

This chain connects TRBV14 to TRBJ2-5; 10 bases are a match to TRBD2. From germline, CDR1 is SGHDN and CDR2 FVKESK. This CDR3 region has 15 residues. With V trimmed by 0 bases and J by 5 bases, 3 bases remained unmatched. Written as DNA, the CDR3 is TGTGCCAGCAGCCAAGAACTAGCGGGAACGGAGACCCAGTACTTC. Its translation is CASSQELAGTETQYF.

This chain links TRBV4-1 with TRBJ2-1; TRBD2 matches at 7 bases. From germline, CDR1 is MGHRA and CDR2 YSYEKL. Trimming at V came to 1 base and at J to 2 bases, leaving 14 bases not matched to a gene. CDR3 length: 19 residues. The CDR3 DNA reads as TGCGCCAGCAGCCAAGCACCATGGGCGGCCGGGAGGACCTACAATGAGCAGTTCTTC. It translates to CASSQAPWAAGRTYNEQFF.

The V call is TRBV13, the J call TRBJ1-4; D gene unclear. The CDR3 runs 14 residues. Looked up from germline, CDR1 is PRHDT and CDR2 is FYEKMQ (reference sequence). V dropped 5 bases and J dropped 8 bases, with 15 bases sitting between them. Written as DNA, the CDR3 is TGTGCCAGCAGCCGACTGACGTTATCCGAAAAACTGTTTTTT. Translated: CASSRLTLSEKLFF.

The chain has TRBV28 and TRBJ1-2; TRBD1 might be the D (6 bases). V lost 1 base to trimming and J lost 7 bases, with 16 bases between them. The germline V gene encodes CDR1 MDHEN and CDR2 SYDVKM. The CDR3 has 15 residues. CDR3 loop: CASSLYPTGSLGYTF. CDR3 bases: TGTGCCAGCAGTTTATACCCCACAGGGTCTCTTGGCTACACCTTC.

This rearrangement joins TRBV11-2 to TRBJ2-1; tentatively, D is TRBD2 (5 bases). The CDR3 spans 13 residues. CDR1 is SGHAT and CDR2 is FQNNGV in the germline V gene. V dropped 5 bases and J dropped 3 bases, with 8 bases sitting between them. This CDR3 reads CASSPRVYNEQFF. CDR3 coding DNA: TGTGCCAGCAGCCCGCGGGTCTACAATGAGCAGTTCTTC.

The V call is TRBV7-9, the J call TRBJ1-4, with 9 positions matching TRBD1. The V gene end was trimmed by 7 bases and the J gene end by 7 bases; junction bases not matched to a gene: 7. CDR3 size: 14 residues. Germline V CDR1 and CDR2: SEHNR, FQNEAQ (reference sequence). CDR3 protein: CASTRDRELEKLFF. Here the CDR3 DNA reads TGTGCCAGCACCCGGGACAGGGAGCTTGAAAAACTGTTTTTT.

The V call is TRBV11-2, the J call TRBJ2-7; D uncertain. There are 11 residues in the CDR3. Trimming stripped 5 bases from V and 7 bases from J, with 9 bases between. Germline V gives CDR1 SGHAT, CDR2 FQNNGV. The CDR3 loop reads CASSLVREQYF. The DNA for the CDR3 is TGTGCCAGCAGCCTAGTCCGGGAGCAGTACTTC.

The chain has TRBV7-3 and TRBJ2-7; no definite D call. The CDR3 length is 14 residues. The V end was cut by 1 base, the J end by 2 bases, with 9 bases between. Germline lookup yields CDR1 SGHTA and CDR2 FQGTGA. The CDR3 region is CASSLMPSTYEQYF. CDR3 nucleotide sequence: TGTGCCAGCAGCTTAATGCCTTCTACCTACGAGCAGTACTTC. The whole variable domain, remainder taken from reference TRBV7-3 and TRBJ2-7, is GAGVSQTPSNKVTEKGKYVELRCDPISGHTALYWYRQSLGQGPEFLIYFQGTGAADDSGLPNDRFFAVRPEGSVSTLKIQRTERGDSAVYLCASSLMPSTYEQYFGPGTRLTVT.

The V gene is TRBV5-1, the J gene TRBJ1-1; the D gene is possibly TRBD1 (5 bases). The V end was cut by 0 bases, the J end by 4 bases, with 10 bases between. The CDR3 has 14 amino acids. CDR1 and CDR2 (germline): SGHRS, YFSETQ. CDR3 sequence: CASSLAIGGTEAFF. The CDR3 coding sequence is TGCGCCAGCAGCTTGGCCATCGGGGGCACTGAAGCTTTCTTT. Supplemented by reference TRBV5-1 and TRBJ1-1, the full variable domain reads KAGVTQTPRYLIKTRGQQVTLSCSPISGHRSVSWYQQTPGQGLQFLFEYFSETQRNKGNFPGRFSGRQFSNSRSEMNVSTLELGDSALYLCASSLAIGGTEAFFGQGTRLTVV.

This sequence joins TRBV19 and TRBJ1-3; D is possibly TRBD1 (5 bases). The germline V and J ends were trimmed by 0 bases and 8 bases, with 17 bases remaining between them. The CDR3 contains 16 residues. Germline V gene sequence: CDR1 LNHDA, CDR2 SQIVND (reference sequence). CDR3 nucleotide sequence: TGTGCCAGTAGTATAGATGGGGCAGGACGCCAGGACACCATATATTTT. Its translation: CASSIDGAGRQDTIYF. The variable domain in full, with the rest retrieved from reference TRBV19 and TRBJ1-3, is DGGITQSPKYLFRKEGQNVTLSCEQNLNHDAMYWYRQDPGQGLRLIYYSQIVNDFQKGDIAEGYSVSREKKESFPLTVTSAQKNPTAFYLCASSIDGAGRQDTIYFGEGSWLTVV.

The chain combines TRBV5-6 with TRBJ1-5; 8 nucleotides line up with TRBD1. The germline V gene encodes CDR1 SGHDT and CDR2 YYEEEE. The V gene end was trimmed by 3 bases and the J gene end by 3 bases; junction bases not matched to a gene: 5. CDR3 length: 15 amino acids. The CDR3 spells CASSSDREDNQPQHF. The DNA of the CDR3 is TGTGCCAGCAGCTCGGACAGGGAGGACAATCAGCCCCAGCATTTT.

The genes are TRBV15 and TRBJ2-6, with 7 bases aligning to TRBD1. The J segment lost 1 base and the V segment lost 7 bases, leaving 4 bases of the junction unmatched. Germline loops: CDR1 LNHNV, CDR2 YYDKDF (reference sequence). The CDR3 contains 15 residues. CDR3 protein: CATTGTASGANVLTF. CDR3 coding DNA: TGTGCCACCACCGGGACAGCGTCTGGGGCCAACGTCCTGACTTTC.

The chain uses TRBV9 and TRBJ2-1, with 14 bases fitting TRBD2. After removal of 2 bases from V and 12 bases from J, the junction contained 13 bases not matched to a gene. CDR3 size: 17 residues. Germline loops: CDR1 SGDLS, CDR2 YYNGEE. CDR3 in DNA: TGTGCCAGCAGCGTCGGACCTCCCGGGACTAGCGGGAGCGGGCAGTTCTTC. Translated, it gives CASSVGPPGTSGSGQFF.

In its sample, this clone was seen once. This chain uses TRBV4-1 with TRBJ2-5; the D gene is possibly TRBD2 (6 bases). The CDR3 is 17 amino acids. The germline V gene encodes CDR1 MGHRA and CDR2 YSYEKL. V lost 1 base, J lost 0 bases, and 15 bases lay in between. CDR3 bases: TGCGCCAGCAGCCAAGGCTCCGGGGGATGGTACCAAGAGACCCAGTACTTC. It specifies CASSQGSGGWYQETQYF.

The CDR3 sequence is CASKGTSEQYF. The CDR3 DNA sequence: TGTGCCAGCAAAGGGACTAGCGAGCAGTACTTC. This rearrangement joins TRBV27 to TRBJ2-7, with TRBD2 identical over 8 bases. Germline V gene sequence: CDR1 MNHEY, CDR2 SMNVEV (reference sequence). The CDR3 consists of 11 residues. Losses at the gene ends were 7 bases for V and 6 bases for J; bases not matched to a gene: 2.